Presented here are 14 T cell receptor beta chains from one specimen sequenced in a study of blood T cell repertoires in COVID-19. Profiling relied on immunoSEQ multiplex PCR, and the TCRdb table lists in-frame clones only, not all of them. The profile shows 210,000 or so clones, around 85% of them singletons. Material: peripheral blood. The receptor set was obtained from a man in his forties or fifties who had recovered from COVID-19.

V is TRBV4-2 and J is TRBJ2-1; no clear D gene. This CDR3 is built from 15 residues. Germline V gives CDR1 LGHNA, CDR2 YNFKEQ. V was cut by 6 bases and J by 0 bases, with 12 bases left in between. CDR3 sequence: CASRPATVSYNEQFF. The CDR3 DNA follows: TGTGCCAGCAGACCTGCTACCGTCTCCTACAATGAGCAGTTCTTC.

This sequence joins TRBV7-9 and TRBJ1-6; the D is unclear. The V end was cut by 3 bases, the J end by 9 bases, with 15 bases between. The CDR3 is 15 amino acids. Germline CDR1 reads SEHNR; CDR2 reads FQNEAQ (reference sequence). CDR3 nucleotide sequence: TGTGCCAGCAGCTTGTCTGGGAGCTTAGGTTCACCCCTCCACTTT. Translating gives CASSLSGSLGSPLHF.

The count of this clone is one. The CDR3 DNA follows: TGTGCCAGTGGGACAGGGACCATAGGTGGGGCCAACGTCCTGACTTTC. The encoded protein is CASGTGTIGGANVLTF. This rearrangement joins TRBV19 to TRBJ2-6, with 9 positions matching TRBD1. J lost 3 bases, V lost 8 bases, and 8 bases had no gene match. Germline CDR1 is LNHDA and CDR2 is SQIVND (reference sequence). The length of the CDR3 is 16 residues.

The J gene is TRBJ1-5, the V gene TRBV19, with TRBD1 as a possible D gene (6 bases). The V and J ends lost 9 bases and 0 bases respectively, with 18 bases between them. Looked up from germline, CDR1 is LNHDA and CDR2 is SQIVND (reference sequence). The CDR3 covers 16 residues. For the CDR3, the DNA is TGTGCCAGGACTCTCCAGGGGAGGGATAGCAATCAGCCCCAGCATTTT. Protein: CARTLQGRDSNQPQHF.

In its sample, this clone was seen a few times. The CDR3 sequence is CASSPSPNTEAFF. The CDR3 DNA sequence: TGTGCCAGCAGCCCAAGCCCGAACACTGAAGCTTTCTTT. The chain is built from TRBV5-4 and TRBJ1-1; D gene unclear. This CDR3 is built from 13 residues. Germline CDR1 SGHNT, CDR2 YYREEE (reference sequence). V lost 4 bases to trimming and J lost 1 base, with 8 bases between them.

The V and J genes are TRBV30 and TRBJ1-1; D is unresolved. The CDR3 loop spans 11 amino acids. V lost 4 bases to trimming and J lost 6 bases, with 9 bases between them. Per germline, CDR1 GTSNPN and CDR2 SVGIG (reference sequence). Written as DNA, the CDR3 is TGTGCCTGGATGGACTTTGCTGAAGCTTTCTTT. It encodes CAWMDFAEAFF.

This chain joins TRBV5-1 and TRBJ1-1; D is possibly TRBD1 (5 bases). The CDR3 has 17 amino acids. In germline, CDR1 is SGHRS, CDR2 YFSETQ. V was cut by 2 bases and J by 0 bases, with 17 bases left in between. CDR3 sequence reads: CASSFIEQAYMNTEAFF. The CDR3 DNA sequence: TGCGCCAGCAGCTTTATCGAACAGGCCTACATGAACACTGAAGCTTTCTTT.

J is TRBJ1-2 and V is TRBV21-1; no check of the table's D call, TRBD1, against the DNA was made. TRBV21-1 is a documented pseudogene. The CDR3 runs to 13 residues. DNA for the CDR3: TGTGCCAGCAGCCCCCAGACAGCCCATGGCTACACCTTC. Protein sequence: CASSPQTAHGYTF.

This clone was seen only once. The CDR3 bases are TGTGCCAGCAGCCATTCTAAGGACAGGGGGCCCACCGGGGAGCTGTTTTTT. Translated: CASSHSKDRGPTGELFF. V is TRBV4-2 and J is TRBJ2-2, with 11 bases aligning to TRBD1. The germline CDR1 and CDR2 sequences are LGHNA and YNFKEQ. This CDR3 is built from 17 residues. V shed 3 bases, J shed 4 bases, and the junction held 7 bases outside the gene matches.

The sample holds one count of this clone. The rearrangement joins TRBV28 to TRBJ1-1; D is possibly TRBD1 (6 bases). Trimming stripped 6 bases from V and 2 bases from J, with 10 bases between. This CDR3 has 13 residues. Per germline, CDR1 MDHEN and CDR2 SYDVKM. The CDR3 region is CASRLDSNTEAFF. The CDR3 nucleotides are TGTGCCAGCAGGCTGGACAGCAACACTGAAGCTTTCTTT. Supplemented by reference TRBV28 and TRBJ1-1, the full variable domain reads DVKVTQSSRYLVKRTGEKVFLECVQDMDHENMFWYRQDPGLGLRLIYFSYDVKMKEKGDIPEGYSVSREKKERFSLILESASTNQTSMYLCASRLDSNTEAFFGQGTRLTVV.

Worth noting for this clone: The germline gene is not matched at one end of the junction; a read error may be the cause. The CDR3 DNA reads as TGTGCCAGCGGCCAGGGTCGGGGCTATGGCTACACCTTC. Protein sequence: CASGQGRGYGYTF. The J gene is TRBJ1-2, the V gene TRBV3-1 (or the pseudogene TRBV3-2); a weak D match, TRBD1 (5 bases). This CDR3 spans 13 amino acids. Germline CDR1 reads LGHDT; CDR2 reads YNNKEL (reference sequence).

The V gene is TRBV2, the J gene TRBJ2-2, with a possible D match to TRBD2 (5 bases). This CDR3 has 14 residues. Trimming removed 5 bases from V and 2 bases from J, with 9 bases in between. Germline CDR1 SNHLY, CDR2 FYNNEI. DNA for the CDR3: TGTGCCAGCAGTATTCGGGAAAACACCGGGGAGCTGTTTTTT. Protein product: CASSIRENTGELFF. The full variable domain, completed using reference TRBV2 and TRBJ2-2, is EPEVTQTPSHQVTQMGQEVILRCVPISNHLYFYWYRQILGQKVEFLVSFYNNEISEKSEIFDDQFSVERPDGSNFTLKIRSTKLEDSAMYFCASSIRENTGELFFGEGSRLTVL.

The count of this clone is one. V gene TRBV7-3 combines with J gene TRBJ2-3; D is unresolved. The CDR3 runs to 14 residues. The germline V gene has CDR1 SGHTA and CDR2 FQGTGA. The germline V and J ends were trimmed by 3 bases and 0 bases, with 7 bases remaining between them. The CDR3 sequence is CASSLVESTDTQYF. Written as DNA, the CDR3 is TGTGCCAGCAGCTTGGTGGAGAGCACAGATACGCAGTATTTT.

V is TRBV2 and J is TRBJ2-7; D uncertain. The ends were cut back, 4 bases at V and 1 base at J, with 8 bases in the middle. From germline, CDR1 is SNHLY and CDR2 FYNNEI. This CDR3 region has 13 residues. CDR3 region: CASSVHRSYEQYF. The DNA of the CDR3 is TGTGCCAGCAGTGTTCACAGATCCTACGAGCAGTACTTC.